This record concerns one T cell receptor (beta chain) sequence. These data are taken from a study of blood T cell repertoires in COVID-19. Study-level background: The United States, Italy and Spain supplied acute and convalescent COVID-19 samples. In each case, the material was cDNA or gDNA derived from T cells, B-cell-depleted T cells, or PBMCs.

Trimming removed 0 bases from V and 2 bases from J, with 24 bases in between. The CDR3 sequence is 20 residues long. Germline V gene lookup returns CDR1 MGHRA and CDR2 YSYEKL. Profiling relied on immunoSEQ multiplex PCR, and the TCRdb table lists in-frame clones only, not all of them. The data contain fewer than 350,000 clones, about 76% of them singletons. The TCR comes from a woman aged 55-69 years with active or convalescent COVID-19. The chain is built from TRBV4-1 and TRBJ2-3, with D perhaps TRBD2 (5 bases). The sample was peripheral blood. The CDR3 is CASSQEGYRGTIDLTDTQYF. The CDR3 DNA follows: TGCGCCAGCAGCCAAGAAGGTTACCGGGGTACCATCGACCTCACAGATACGCAGTATTTT.